Listed here are 28 T cell receptor beta chains from one sample, sequenced in a study of CXCR3-negative and CXCR3-positive naive CD8 T cells. Study observations and caveats: Comparison of naive cells showed more hydrophobic TRB CDR3s in CXCR3-positive than in CXCR3-negative naive cells.

The libraries of TRB cDNA were constructed through 5' RACE using UMI labels. TCRdb re-analyzed the 5' RACE reads; it lists each CDR3 protein once, without DNA. Its clone listing holds about 85,000 distinct CDR3 sequences. The antigens these receptors bind are not known. Sequenced material: naive CXCR3+ CD8+ T cells from blood. Indicated subset: CD45RO-CCR7+CD27+CD95- naive CD8+ T cells expressing CXCR3 (TNR3+). These receptors all come from a human donor in good health. Some clones in this sample may be carry-over from other donors' samples.

V usage is TRBV4-1 and J usage is TRBJ2-3; TCRdb proposes TRBD2, but this gene call is untestable without DNA. The CDR3 sequence is 18 residues long. The V gene's germline CDR1 is MGHRA and CDR2 YSYEKL. CDR3 sequence: CASSPSLAGGPLTDTQYF.

The chain employs TRBV28 and TRBJ1-5; the TRBD1 assignment by TCRdb is unverifiable without DNA. Germline V gene data show CDR1 as MDHEN and CDR2 as SYDVKM. The CDR3 spans 14 residues. CDR3 protein: CASSFGTGNQPQHF.

This rearrangement joins TRBV25-1 to TRBJ1-4. Germline CDR1 is MGHDK and CDR2 is SYGVNS. CDR3 length: 13 amino acids. The CDR3 here is CASSEGGIEKLFF. The whole variable domain, remainder taken from reference TRBV25-1 and TRBJ1-4, is EADIYQTPRYLVIGTGKKITLECSQTMGHDKMYWYQQDPGMELHLIHYSYGVNSTEKGDLSSESTVSRIRTEHFPLTLESARPSHTSQYLCASSEGGIEKLFFGSGTQLSVL.

The chain combines TRBV10-3 with TRBJ2-2; the TRBD2 assignment by TCRdb is unverifiable without DNA. Germline V gene sequence: CDR1 ENHRY, CDR2 SYGVKD. CDR3 length equals 14 residues. The CDR3 is CSISPDTEGGELFF.

CDR3 residues: CSQETPYEQYF. The genes are TRBV20-1 and TRBJ2-7; the D gene TCRdb calls, TRBD1, cannot be checked with no DNA. CDR1 and CDR2 (germline): DFQATT, SNEGSKA (reference sequence). The CDR3 length is 11 residues.

The rearrangement uses TRBV9 and TRBJ2-1; no DNA is available, so the TRBD1 call from TCRdb remains unchecked. Looked up from germline, CDR1 is SGDLS and CDR2 is YYNGEE. The CDR3 runs to 15 residues. CDR3: CASSVGAGVLNEQFF.

The gene calls are TRBV18 and TRBJ2-6; lacking DNA, the TRBD1 call made by TCRdb goes unchecked. This CDR3 spans 21 amino acids. From germline, CDR1 is KGHSH and CDR2 LQKENI. This CDR3 reads CASSPPGTPFIESRGANVLTF.

The genes are TRBV12-3 or TRBV12-4 and TRBJ2-7. This CDR3 spans 12 amino acids. CDR3 protein: CASSITAYEQYF.

The rearrangement links TRBV7-9 to TRBJ2-7; as DNA is missing, the TRBD2 call by TCRdb cannot be tested. The CDR3 has 16 amino acids. CDR1 is SEHNR, CDR2 FQNEAQ, per germline (reference sequence). The CDR3 region is CASSLAYPEEAYEQYF.

The J gene is TRBJ2-1, the V gene TRBV27; the D call of TRBD2 rests on TCRdb alone, since no DNA is present to check it. CDR1 is MNHEY and CDR2 is SMNVEV in the germline V gene (reference sequence). This CDR3 comprises 13 residues. CDR3 loop: CASSAREGNEQFF.

J is TRBJ2-2 and V is TRBV7-9. This CDR3 is 13 amino acids long. Germline V gene lookup returns CDR1 SEHNR and CDR2 FQNEAQ (reference sequence). CDR3 region: CASSSYSTGELFF.

The genes are TRBV12-3 or TRBV12-4 and TRBJ2-3; absent DNA, TCRdb's TRBD1 call cannot be checked. This CDR3 region has 13 residues. This CDR3 is CASSLLGGDTQYF.

J is TRBJ2-5 and V is TRBV19; TCRdb selects TRBD1, and the lack of DNA leaves this call unchecked. The CDR3 has 14 residues. Germline CDR1 LNHDA, CDR2 SQIVND (reference sequence). The CDR3 protein is CASSPRNDQETQYF. Combining the CDR3 with reference TRBV19 and TRBJ2-5 gives the whole variable domain DGGITQSPKYLFRKEGQNVTLSCEQNLNHDAMYWYRQDPGQGLRLIYYSQIVNDFQKGDIAEGYSVSREKKESFPLTVTSAQKNPTAFYLCASSPRNDQETQYFGPGTRLLVL.

The rearrangement links TRBV7-2 to TRBJ2-3; TCRdb reports TRBD1, a call that lacks DNA to check it against. Looked up from germline, CDR1 is SGHTA and CDR2 is FQGNSA. The CDR3 covers 14 residues. CDR3 in amino acids: CASSLYQGVDTQYF.

V gene TRBV27 combines with J gene TRBJ2-4. Germline values: CDR1 MNHEY, CDR2 SMNVEV (reference sequence). The CDR3 consists of 14 residues. The CDR3: CASSQYGPKNIQYF.

The genes are TRBV6-5 and TRBJ2-5; TCRdb selects TRBD1, and the lack of DNA leaves this call unchecked. The CDR3 is 16 amino acids. CDR1 and CDR2 from the germline V gene are MNHEY and SVGAGI. The CDR3 here is CASSLTPGQGAETQYF.

The chain employs TRBV4-1 and TRBJ2-5. The CDR3 runs 17 residues. CDR1 is MGHRA and CDR2 is YSYEKL in the germline V gene. This CDR3 reads CASSQDYSTPTQETQYF.

The chain employs TRBV29-1 and TRBJ2-7; TCRdb calls TRBD2, which cannot be checked without DNA. This CDR3 region has 14 residues. Germline V CDR1 and CDR2: SQVTM, ANQGSEA. The chain's CDR3 is CSAVTRSPFYEQYF.

The V gene is TRBV5-1, the J gene TRBJ2-2; TCRdb indicates TRBD1, and absent DNA this call remains unverified. This CDR3 region has 13 residues. CDR1 is SGHRS, CDR2 YFSETQ, per germline. CDR3 loop: CATPGTHTGELFF.

This sequence joins TRBV5-1 and TRBJ2-1. There are 13 residues in the CDR3. CDR1 SGHRS and CDR2 YFSETQ come from the germline V gene. The CDR3 protein is CASSLSPSTEQFF.

J is TRBJ2-5 and V is TRBV28; the D call of TRBD1 rests on TCRdb alone, since no DNA is present to check it. Germline assignment: CDR1 MDHEN and CDR2 SYDVKM. The CDR3 is 16 residues long. The CDR3 here is CASSPGQGITWETQYF.

The chain uses TRBV5-4 and TRBJ2-2. Looked up from germline, CDR1 is SGHNT and CDR2 is YYREEE (reference sequence). The length of the CDR3 is 13 residues. CDR3 loop: CASSSKNTGELFF.

V and J are TRBV21-1 and TRBJ2-1; TCRdb names TRBD2, which stays unverified in the absence of DNA. TRBV21-1 is a documented pseudogene. The CDR3 has 17 amino acids. CDR3 residues: CASCKPASGGLYNEQFF.

The chain is built from TRBV20-1 and TRBJ1-2. This CDR3 has 14 amino acids. The germline V gene encodes CDR1 DFQATT and CDR2 SNEGSKA (reference sequence). The chain's CDR3 is CSARDCGGSYGYTF.

The V gene is TRBV27, the J gene TRBJ2-5. This CDR3 comprises 14 residues. CDR1 is MNHEY, CDR2 SMNVEV, per germline (reference sequence). The CDR3 here is CASSLDGFQETQYF.

The gene calls are TRBV30 and TRBJ2-7; absent DNA, TCRdb's TRBD2 call cannot be checked. Germline V lookup: CDR1 GTSNPN, CDR2 SVGIG (reference sequence). The CDR3 runs 14 residues. CDR3 sequence reads: CACHPSGDLYEQYF.

J is TRBJ2-7 and V is TRBV4-1; TCRdb's D call, TRBD2, is unchecked because there is no DNA. Germline CDR1 and CDR2: MGHRA and YSYEKL. There are 15 residues in the CDR3. CDR3 sequence reads: CASSPLSGGPYEQYF.

The gene calls are TRBV7-6 and TRBJ2-7; TCRdb's D call, TRBD1, is unchecked because there is no DNA. Per the germline V gene, CDR1 is SGHVS and CDR2 is FNYEAQ. The CDR3 extends over 16 amino acids. The CDR3 loop is CASSTQGSTPYYEQYF. Using reference TRBV7-6 and TRBJ2-7 for the parts outside the CDR3, the full variable domain is GAGVSQSPRYKVTKRGQDVALRCDPISGHVSLYWYRQALGQGPEFLTYFNYEAQQDKSGLPNDRFSAERPEGSISTLTIQRTEQRDSAMYRCASSTQGSTPYYEQYFGPGTRLTVT.